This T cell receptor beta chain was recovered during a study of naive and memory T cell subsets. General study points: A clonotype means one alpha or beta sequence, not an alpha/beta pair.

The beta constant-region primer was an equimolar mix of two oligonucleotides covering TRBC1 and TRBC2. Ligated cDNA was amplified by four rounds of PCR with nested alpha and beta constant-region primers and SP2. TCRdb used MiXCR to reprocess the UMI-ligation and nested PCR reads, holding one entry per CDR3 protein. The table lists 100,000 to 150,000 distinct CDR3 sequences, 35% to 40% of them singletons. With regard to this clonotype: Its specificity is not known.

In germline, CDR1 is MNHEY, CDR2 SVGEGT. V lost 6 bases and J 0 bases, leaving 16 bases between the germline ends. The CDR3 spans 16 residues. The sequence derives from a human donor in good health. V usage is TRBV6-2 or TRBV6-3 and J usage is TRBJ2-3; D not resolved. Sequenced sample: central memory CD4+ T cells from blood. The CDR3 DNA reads TGTGCCAGCAGCCCGGTAGGACCCTCTAGCACAGATACGCAGTATTTT. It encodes CASSPVGPSSTDTQYF.